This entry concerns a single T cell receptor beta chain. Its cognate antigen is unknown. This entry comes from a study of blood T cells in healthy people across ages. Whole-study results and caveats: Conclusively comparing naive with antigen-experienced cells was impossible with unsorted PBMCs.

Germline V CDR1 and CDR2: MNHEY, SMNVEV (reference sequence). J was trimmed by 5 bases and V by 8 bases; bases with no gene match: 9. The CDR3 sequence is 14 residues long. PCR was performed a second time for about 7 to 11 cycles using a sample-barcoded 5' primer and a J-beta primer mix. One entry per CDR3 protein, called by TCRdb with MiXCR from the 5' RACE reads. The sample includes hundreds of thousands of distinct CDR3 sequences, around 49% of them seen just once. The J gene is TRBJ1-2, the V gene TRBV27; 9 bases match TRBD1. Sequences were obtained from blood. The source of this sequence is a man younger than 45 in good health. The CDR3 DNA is TGTGCCAGCGGAATCACAGGGGGCCGGTATGGCTACACCTTC. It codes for CASGITGGRYGYTF.